This TCR beta chain was sequenced in a study of blood T cell repertoires in COVID-19. Overall study context: Both acute and convalescent COVID-19 samples were obtained from the United States, Italy and Spain. From T cells, B-cell-depleted T cells, or PBMCs came the material, which was cDNA or gDNA.

The authors' processing: Estimated nucleated cell counts came from reference gene primer amplification. Some clones are missing from TCRdb's copy, which holds only in-frame ones; the method was immunoSEQ multiplex PCR. The V and J calls and clone size are taken from that table; D and trimming were inferred from the DNA. In the table there are 160,000 or so clones, 85% to 95% of which are singletons. One Seattle source followed patients from active infection through their disease course. The CDR3 loop spans 12 amino acids. Germline CDR1 is MNHEY and CDR2 is SVGAGI. Trimming cost V 7 bases and J 5 bases, with 11 bases left between them.

This chain joins TRBV6-5 and TRBJ1-1, with D unclear. The sequence was obtained from an older woman with COVID-19, enrolled during active disease. Specimen: peripheral blood. In DNA, the CDR3 is TGTGCCAGCAACCCCCGAGGAACTGAAGCTTTCTTT. Protein: CASNPRGTEAFF.